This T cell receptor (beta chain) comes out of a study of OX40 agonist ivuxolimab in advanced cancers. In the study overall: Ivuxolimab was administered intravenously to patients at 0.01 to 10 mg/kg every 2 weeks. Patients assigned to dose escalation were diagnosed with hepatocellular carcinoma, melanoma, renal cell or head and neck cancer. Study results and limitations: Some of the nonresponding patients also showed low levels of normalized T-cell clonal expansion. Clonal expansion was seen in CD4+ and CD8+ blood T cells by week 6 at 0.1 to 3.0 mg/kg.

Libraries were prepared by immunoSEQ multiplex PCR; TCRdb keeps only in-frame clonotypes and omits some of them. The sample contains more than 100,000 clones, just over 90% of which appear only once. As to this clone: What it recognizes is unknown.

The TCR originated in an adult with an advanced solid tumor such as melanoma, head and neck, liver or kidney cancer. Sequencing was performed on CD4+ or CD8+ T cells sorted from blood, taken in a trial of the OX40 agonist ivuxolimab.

The CDR3 loop reads CASSISSGFTDTQYF. The CDR3, as DNA: TGTGCCAGTAGTATCTCTAGCGGGTTCACAGATACGCAGTATTTT. The chain uses TRBV19 and TRBJ2-3; 8 positions match TRBD2. The CDR3 is 15 residues long. Per the germline V gene, CDR1 is LNHDA and CDR2 is SQIVND (reference sequence). The J segment lost 2 bases and the V segment lost 3 bases, leaving 4 bases of the junction unmatched.